The next 30 T cell receptor beta chains were all read from a single sample in a study of T cells in Graves' hyperthyroidism and ophthalmopathy. Template material for amplifying TCR beta CDR3 regions consisted of RNA transcripts. During a first-round RT-PCR of the TCR CDR3, the HTBI primer set was used. TCRdb fed the multiplex PCR reads into MiXCR, producing one record per CDR3 protein. The table has roughly 840,000 distinct CDR3 sequences, 38% seen once; the top ten hold 7.5% to 9.5%. The specimen sequenced was blood. The receptors here all came from a young man with Graves' hyperthyroidism.

The V and J genes are TRBV2 and TRBJ1-1; tentative D call: TRBD1 (5 bases). Per the germline V gene, CDR1 is SNHLY and CDR2 is FYNNEI. Trimming stripped 2 bases from V and 0 bases from J, with 10 bases between. The CDR3 consists of 15 residues. This CDR3 is CASSELGELNTEAFF. CDR3 in DNA: TGTGCCAGCAGTGAATTAGGGGAGTTGAACACTGAAGCTTTCTTT.

This clonotype was observed a few times. The chain is built from TRBV6-6 and TRBJ1-1; D not certain. Germline CDR1 is MNHNY and CDR2 is SVGAGI (reference sequence). This CDR3 has 13 amino acids. V gave up 6 bases and J gave up 1 base, with 9 bases separating them. CDR3 DNA: TGTGCCAGCAGCGCTAGGGCGAACACTGAAGCTTTCTTT. Translation: CASSARANTEAFF.

This clonotype appeared many times. The V call is TRBV12-3 or TRBV12-4, the J call TRBJ1-1; D is possibly TRBD1 (6 bases). This CDR3 is 13 amino acids long. Between the trimmed V and J ends, which lost 6 bases and 4 bases, there was a span of 12 bases. Here the CDR3 reads CASRLRGGTEAFF. The CDR3 coding sequence is TGTGCCAGCAGGCTTAGGGGGGGCACTGAAGCTTTCTTT.

The chain couples TRBV20-1 to TRBJ2-7; D unresolved. Germline CDR1 and CDR2: DFQATT and SNEGSKA (reference sequence). This CDR3 has 13 residues. The V and J ends lost 3 bases and 4 bases respectively, with 13 bases between them. This CDR3 reads CSASGRSEYEQYF. In DNA form, the CDR3 reads TGCAGTGCTAGCGGGCGGTCCGAATACGAGCAGTACTTC.

The chain is built from TRBV10-3 and TRBJ1-5; 9 bases line up with TRBD1. In germline, CDR1 is ENHRY, CDR2 SYGVKD. V shed 10 bases, J shed 3 bases, and the junction held 7 bases outside the gene matches. The CDR3 contains 14 residues. The CDR3 here is CATRTGENNQPQHF. In nucleotides, the CDR3 is TGTGCCACGCGGACAGGGGAAAACAATCAGCCCCAGCATTTT.

This clonotype has a count of ten or more. The gene calls are TRBV15 and TRBJ2-5, with a tentative D call TRBD2 (6 bases). CDR1 LNHNV and CDR2 YYDKDF come from the germline V gene (reference sequence). V was cut by 0 bases and J by 5 bases, with 13 bases left in between. The CDR3 totals 15 residues. The DNA of the CDR3 is TGTGCCACCAGCAGAGATCTAGGGGCGGGGGAGACCCAGTACTTC. Protein product: CATSRDLGAGETQYF.

This clonotype occurred many times. The chain couples TRBV10-3 to TRBJ1-1; D unclear. This CDR3 comprises 13 residues. V was trimmed by 3 bases and J by 4 bases, leaving 9 bases between them. The germline gives CDR1 ENHRY, CDR2 SYGVKD. The CDR3 DNA reads TGTGCCATCAGTGAACCACAGATCACTGAAGCTTTCTTT. This encodes CAISEPQITEAFF.

The chain links TRBV6-1 to TRBJ1-1; D unresolved. V shed 3 bases and J shed 11 bases, with 10 bases lying between them. Germline V lookup: CDR1 MNHNS, CDR2 SASEGT. There are 11 residues in the CDR3. CDR3 in DNA: TGTGCCAGCAGTGAGTCGCCGAAGGCTTTCTTT. Translated, it gives CASSESPKAFF.

This clonotype came up many times. This chain links TRBV29-1 with TRBJ2-2; TRBD2 aligns across 7 bases. The J segment lost 1 base and the V segment lost 5 bases, leaving 7 bases of the junction unmatched. This CDR3 has 15 residues. The germline V gene has CDR1 SQVTM and CDR2 ANQGSEA. This chain's CDR3 is CSVHRLAVNTGELFF. As DNA, the CDR3 is TGCAGCGTTCATCGTCTAGCGGTGAACACCGGGGAGCTGTTTTTT.

This clonotype has more than one count but fewer than ten. Compared with germline, one end of the junction differs, possibly owing to a read error. The chain is built from TRBV5-4 and TRBJ1-1, with D possibly being TRBD1 (5 bases). From germline, CDR1 is SGHNT and CDR2 YYREEE (reference sequence). This CDR3 comprises 13 residues. CDR3 region: CASSLGPLLEAFF. The CDR3 region has the DNA TGTGCCAGCAGTTTGGGGCCTCTTCTTGAAGCTTTCTTT.

This chain connects TRBV7-3 to TRBJ1-1; 8 positions agree with TRBD1. Germline CDR1 SGHTA, CDR2 FQGTGA. Germline trimming cut 5 bases from V and 2 bases from J; bases unmatched to any gene: 7. The CDR3 contains 15 residues. This CDR3 is CASSPGQGFNTEAFF. DNA of the CDR3: TGTGCCAGCAGCCCCGGACAGGGATTCAACACTGAAGCTTTCTTT.

The rearrangement joins TRBV20-1 to TRBJ2-5, with 10 bases lining up with TRBD2. This CDR3 is 14 amino acids long. In germline, CDR1 is DFQATT, CDR2 SNEGSKA (reference sequence). V lost 2 bases, J lost 5 bases, and 5 bases stayed unmatched. CDR3 region: CSARSGGGGETQYF. The CDR3 DNA reads TGCAGTGCTAGAAGCGGGGGGGGGGGGGAGACCCAGTACTTC.

In nucleotides, the CDR3 is TGTGCCAGCAGCCAGGGGGCCGGCGGCCACGAGCAGTACTTC. Its protein product is CASSQGAGGHEQYF. The chain has TRBV7-9 and TRBJ2-7, with 8 bases lining up with TRBD1. The CDR3 spans 14 residues. The germline V gene encodes CDR1 SEHNR and CDR2 FQNEAQ (reference sequence). V lost 5 bases to trimming and J lost 5 bases; unmatched junction nucleotides: 8.

The chain recombines TRBV12-5 with TRBJ1-6; D perhaps matches TRBD1 (5 bases). CDR3 length equals 13 residues. V was clipped by 8 bases and J by 7 bases, with 12 bases between them. Germline loops: CDR1 LGHNT, CDR2 FRNRAP. Written as DNA, the CDR3 is TGTGCTAGTCAGAGACGGGGCAATTCACCCCTCCACTTT. It encodes CASQRRGNSPLHF.

This clonotype came up a few times. The rearrangement links TRBV5-1 to TRBJ2-7; TRBD1 agrees at 7 bases. With V trimmed by 0 bases and J by 5 bases, 8 bases remained unmatched. The CDR3 totals 15 residues. The germline gives CDR1 SGHRS, CDR2 YFSETQ. This CDR3 is CASSLAVAGGDEQYF. The CDR3 DNA follows: TGCGCCAGCAGCTTGGCCGTAGCAGGGGGTGACGAGCAGTACTTC. Together with reference TRBV5-1 and TRBJ2-7, the CDR3 gives the full variable domain: KAGVTQTPRYLIKTRGQQVTLSCSPISGHRSVSWYQQTPGQGLQFLFEYFSETQRNKGNFPGRFSGRQFSNSRSEMNVSTLELGDSALYLCASSLAVAGGDEQYFGPGTRLTVT.

This clonotype was found a few times. The chain has TRBV5-5 and TRBJ2-5; a weak D match, TRBD1 (5 bases). The CDR3 runs 15 residues. Looked up from germline, CDR1 is SGHKS and CDR2 is YYEKEE (reference sequence). V gave up 6 bases and J gave up 1 base, with 16 bases separating them. CDR3 in DNA: TGTGCCAGCACCCTAGTGGGGCAAGGCCAAGAGACCCAGTACTTC. It encodes CASTLVGQGQETQYF.

V gene TRBV4-2 combines with J gene TRBJ2-7; 10 bases match TRBD1. This CDR3 spans 15 amino acids. Germline CDR1 LGHNA, CDR2 YNFKEQ. V trimming: 8 bases; J trimming: 4 bases; junction bases outside the gene matches: 11. The CDR3 loop is CASAPRGTGVYEQYF. DNA for the CDR3: TGTGCCAGCGCCCCTCGGGGGACAGGGGTGTACGAGCAGTACTTC.

In regard to this clonotype: This clone may be a read error of a much larger clone one base away. V is TRBV7-8 and J is TRBJ1-3, with TRBD1 as a possible D gene (5 bases). Germline loops: CDR1 SGHVS, CDR2 FQNEAQ. This CDR3 is 14 amino acids long. The CDR3 nucleotides are TGTGCCAGCACCCCAGGGAGCTCTGGAGACACCATATATTTT. Protein sequence: CASTPGSSGDTIYF.

The chain is built from TRBV7-2 and TRBJ2-7; D remains unclear. V gave up 3 bases and J gave up 3 bases, with 9 bases separating them. The CDR3 consists of 13 residues. Per germline, CDR1 SGHTA and CDR2 FQGNSA. The CDR3: CASSFFPGYEQYF. The CDR3 DNA follows: TGTGCCAGCAGCTTCTTCCCGGGCTACGAGCAGTACTTC.

Only one count was recorded for this clonotype. V is TRBV10-3 and J is TRBJ1-4; tentative D call: TRBD1 (5 bases). The germline V gene encodes CDR1 ENHRY and CDR2 SYGVKD. Trimming cost V 3 bases and J 3 bases, with 8 bases left between them. The CDR3 totals 14 residues. The CDR3 protein is CAISDGAPNEKLFF. CDR3 nucleotide sequence: TGTGCCATCAGTGACGGGGCTCCTAATGAAAAACTGTTTTTT.

This clonotype was counted at least ten times. In DNA, the CDR3 is TGTGCCAGCAGTCTCTCTCGAGATTCCTACGAGCAGTACTTC. It translates to CASSLSRDSYEQYF. This chain links TRBV6-1 with TRBJ2-7; D gene ambiguous. CDR1 and CDR2 from the germline V gene are MNHNS and SASEGT. CDR3 size: 14 residues. Trimming left V 5 bases short and J 1 base short, with 12 bases between.

Many counts were recorded for this clonotype. CDR3 in amino acids: CSVDYRASDYGYTF. The CDR3 bases are TGCAGCGTCGACTACAGGGCTAGTGACTATGGCTACACCTTC. V gene TRBV29-1 combines with J gene TRBJ1-2; TRBD1 might be the D (6 bases). CDR1 and CDR2 from the germline V gene are SQVTM and ANQGSEA. This CDR3 is 14 amino acids long. With 6 bases removed from V and 3 bases from J, the gap between germline ends came to 17 bases.

This clonotype was counted between two and nine times. The genes are TRBV7-9 and TRBJ2-7; 9 nucleotides agree with TRBD2. Germline V CDR1 and CDR2: SEHNR, FQNEAQ (reference sequence). V lost 5 bases and J lost 4; bases outside the gene matches: 6. The CDR3 consists of 14 residues. CDR3 sequence: CASSGGSGGYEQYF. In DNA form, the CDR3 reads TGTGCCAGCAGCGGTGGAAGCGGGGGGTACGAGCAGTACTTC.

The chain links TRBV12-3 or TRBV12-4 to TRBJ1-1, with 9 positions matching TRBD1. Trimming cost V 6 bases and J 3 bases; bases outside gene matches: 8. There are 15 residues in the CDR3. CDR3 sequence reads: CASSPGDRAHTEAFF. The CDR3, as DNA: TGTGCCAGCAGCCCCGGGGACAGGGCCCACACTGAAGCTTTCTTT.

This sequence joins TRBV7-9 and TRBJ1-2; unclear D gene. Deletions cut 5 bases from V and 8 bases from J, with 15 bases between. Germline V gene data show CDR1 as SEHNR and CDR2 as FQNEAQ (reference sequence). The CDR3 sequence is 13 residues long. CDR3 in DNA: TGTGCCAGCAGCCCGGACGGAATTCACGGCTACACCTTC. This codes for CASSPDGIHGYTF.

Details on this clonotype: This sequence may be a read error, since a much larger clone differs from it by one base. The chain links TRBV4-1 to TRBJ1-2; D uncertain. The CDR3 is made up of 13 amino acids. Germline V gene data show CDR1 as MGHRA and CDR2 as YSYEKL. The CDR3 spells CASSQEGLYGYIF. The CDR3, as DNA: TGCGCCAGCAGCCAGGAAGGGCTCTATGGCTACATCTTC.

This clonotype was recorded many times. This chain joins TRBV29-1 and TRBJ1-2; 7 bases fit TRBD1. With 4 bases clipped from V and 2 bases from J, the junction kept 4 bases outside the gene matches. CDR1 SQVTM and CDR2 ANQGSEA come from the germline V gene. The CDR3 extends over 13 amino acids. The chain's CDR3 is CSVAQGGNYGYTF. In DNA form, the CDR3 reads TGCAGCGTTGCCCAGGGGGGGAACTATGGCTACACCTTC.

This clonotype was recorded at least ten times. This chain uses TRBV25-1 with TRBJ1-5; D possibly corresponds to TRBD1 (6 bases). The germline CDR1 and CDR2 sequences are MGHDK and SYGVNS. The V end lost 3 bases, the J end lost 6 bases, and 15 bases lay between the germline ends. The CDR3 runs 15 residues. The chain's CDR3 is CASSDYRVFCQPQHF. The CDR3, as DNA: TGTGCCAGCAGTGACTACAGGGTGTTTTGTCAGCCCCAGCATTTT.

The chain recombines TRBV4-1 with TRBJ1-1, with unresolved D. Germline V gene data show CDR1 as MGHRA and CDR2 as YSYEKL. The V and J ends lost 4 bases and 4 bases respectively, with 19 bases between them. The CDR3 runs to 16 residues. Here the CDR3 DNA reads TGCGCCAGCAGCCCCCGCGGCCCCTGGAGGAGCACTGAAGCTTTCTTT. This codes for CASSPRGPWRSTEAFF.

The chain joins TRBV2 to TRBJ2-2; 10 bases map to TRBD2. V lost 8 bases, J lost 4 bases, and 13 bases stayed unmatched. Germline V gene data show CDR1 as SNHLY and CDR2 as FYNNEI. The length of the CDR3 is 17 residues. CDR3 in DNA: TGTGCCAGCGTTGGAGGAGACGAGCGGGGGGGCACCGGGGAGCTGTTTTTT. Amino acids: CASVGGDERGGTGELFF.